This record looks at one T cell receptor beta chain sequence and its context. At least ten counts were recorded for this clone. It lacks a known antigen. No much larger clone exists at a distance of one base, and base qualities are not known. The sample comes from a study of metastatic and nonmetastatic thyroid tumors (TCRdb year 2020). Background on the whole study: For patients with malignant and with benign thyroid disease, the researchers compared repertoires between peripheral blood samples and tumor or nodule tissue samples. General conclusions and limits of the study: In both blood and tumor samples, malignant tumors were reported to have significantly higher TCR beta diversity than benign nodules.

A distance of 11 bases separates the germline ends of V and J, which lose 3 bases and 6 bases respectively. The cysteine opens and the phenylalanine closes a CDR3 of 13 amino acids. CDR3 DNA only is kept here, 39 bases in frame from base 1. According to the germline V gene, CDR1 reads SGHNT and CDR2 reads YENEEA. No patient had received any treatment before thyroid surgery. The study retrospectively analysed patient clinical samples collected from about 2012 to 2019 using T-cell receptor beta sequencing. The library was built by means of PCR. This sample was sequenced with an Illumina HiSeq 4000. High-throughput sequencing was used to profile the TCR beta-chain CDR3 region of every patient. The study's processing was this. A classifier to discriminate distant-metastatic papillary thyroid cancer patients was built from CDR3 differences across clinicopathological groups. Repertoire diversity was assessed with the Shannon index, and tumor-blood repertoire similarity with the Morisita-Horn index. TCRdb redid the processing of the public reads, applying fastp at Q25 and MiXCR, and retained in-frame beta chains. TCRdb, not the authors, supplied the V and J calls. The table for this sample lists tens of thousands of clones; roughly 18% of them were counted only once. Together, the top ten hold around 13% of the sample.

Sequencing was carried out using blood. This chain is built from TRBV11-3 and TRBJ1-2, with a tentative D gene TRBD1 over 5 matching bases. The receptor's source is a female donor with papillary thyroid cancer or a benign thyroid nodule (not recorded which). Some clones in this sample may be carry-over from other donors' samples. The CDR3 has the sequence CASSLTASDGYTF. In nucleotide form, the sequence is TGTGCCAGCAGCTTGACAGCGTCCGATGGCTACACCTTC.